This TCR beta chain was retrieved from a study of T cells in Graves' hyperthyroidism and ophthalmopathy (dated by TCRdb to 2018 to 2020). Concerning the study at large: Peripheral blood samples were taken at initial diagnosis, before any treatment was given. To identify distinguishing TCR V-J signatures, a discovery cohort of about a hundred patients was used, comprising some 43 with Graves' ophthalmopathy and some 57 with stable Graves' hyperthyroidism. Prospective prediction of ophthalmopathy was tested in an independent validation cohort consisting of 18 hyperthyroidism patients and around 17 patients who later progressed to ophthalmopathy. The 100 discovery patients were divided at random into training and test sets in a 7:3 ratio. The study also compared thyroid tissue and blood T-cell repertoires from more than 5 Graves' hyperthyroidism patients. After blood sampling, hyperthyroidism patients were treated with methimazole at a starting dose of 30 mg daily, and ophthalmopathy patients were treated with high-dose intravenous methylprednisolone. According to the paper, TCR Vbeta CDR3 sequencing was carried out on 135 peripheral blood samples, which came from 40 to 45 ophthalmopathy, under 85 hyperthyroidism and around 17 progressor patients. On the study overall, not on this receptor specifically: Ophthalmopathy was separated from stable hyperthyroidism by a 13 V-J signature model, with just over 85% sensitivity and roughly 81% specificity obtained in cross-validation and 80%/75% obtained in testing. No statistical method was used to fix the sample size in advance, and group allocation was not hidden from the investigators. During validation, the model predicted progression to ophthalmopathy a median of around 6 months ahead of onset, with approximately 71% sensitivity and 72% to 80% specificity. Most expanded thyroid clonotypes (frequency above 0.001) were also detected in blood, suggesting blood repertoires may reflect thyroid immune responses.

Relative to germline, V is missing 5 bases and J is missing 0 bases, with 4 bases of the junction outside any gene match. The CDR3 length equals 16 residues, ends included. The sequence is cut down to CDR3 DNA, 48 bases in frame from base 1. Looking up the germline V gene (reference sequence) yields CDR1 SEHNR and CDR2 FQNEAQ. A patient counted as having stable Graves' hyperthyroidism if no progression to ophthalmopathy occurred over 18 months of follow-up. Hyperthyroidism patients were newly diagnosed, had a disease duration of under 2 months, and were aged 18 to 65 years. The study excluded patients with uncontrolled infections, other autoimmune diseases, pregnancy or lactation. Diagnoses were based on clinical symptoms, serum thyroxine and TRAb, thyroid ultrasound and orbital computed tomography. Ficoll-Paque density gradient centrifugation was used to isolate PBMCs from about 10 ml of fresh peripheral blood. Total RNA was extracted with Trizol reagent, and quality was checked on an Agilent 2100 Bioanalyzer.

The TCR beta CDR3 regions were amplified from RNA transcripts. The TCR CDR3 was subjected to a first round of RT-PCR using the HTBI primer set and the Qiagen OneStep RT-PCR kit. Libraries were constructed in a second round of multiplex PCR, after which size selection and purification were carried out. Paired-end sequencing of the libraries was performed with 100 bp reads on an Illumina HiSeq2000. Per the authors' processing: SOAPnuke was used to process the raw data, throwing out any read that contained adapters or uncalled bases, had a mean Phred below 15, or lacked an exact constant-primer or identifier match. COPE v1.2.5 was used to merge the high-quality paired reads, and each unique nucleotide sequence was defined as a clonotype. Clonotypes were aligned to IMGT TRBV, TRBD and TRBJ reference segments using MiTCR v1.1. The analysis was restricted to V-J combinations with a frequency above 0.0001, which together covered 98% to 99.2% of the repertoires. A TCS score was defined as the ratio of F50 (clonal expansion) to E x V (chaos), with BLOSUM62-based TCRdist applied between CDR3 peptides within each V-J. Welch's t-statistics and random forest reduced several hundred V-J features to 13, which were used in a naive Bayes classifier (R e1071). Thyroid-blood repertoire similarity was quantified with the Morisita-Horn index. TCRdb's own reprocessing of the public reads used fastp at Q25 and MiXCR and kept productive beta chains. Rows are unified per CDR3 protein, each entry keeping the most common DNA and genes. The V and J calls come from TCRdb's annotation, not from the publication. This sample gives around 700,000 distinct CDR3 sequences in total; about a third of them show up just once. The ten largest account for roughly 30% of the sample.

On this clonotype: It lacks a known antigen. Lacking the conserved final phenylalanine or tryptophan, this CDR3 likely reflects a read error.

The TCR sequence derives from a middle-aged woman with Graves' hyperthyroidism. The sample was blood. The rearrangement joined TRBV7-9 to TRBJ1-1; 12 junctional bases match TRBD1. The CDR3 region reads CASSPGTGGLNTEAFL. The nucleotide sequence reads TGTGCCAGCAGCCCCGGGACAGGGGGCTTGAACACTGAAGCTTTCCTT.